What follows are 4 T cell receptor beta chains derived from one specimen sequenced in a study of blood T cells in healthy people across ages. The authors ran a second PCR of 7 to 11 cycles using a sample-barcoded 5' primer and a J-beta primer mix. Each CDR3 protein is one row after TCRdb ran MiXCR on the 5' RACE reads. Here the sample spans about 1.4 million distinct CDR3 sequences, roughly 60% being singletons. The sequencing sample was made of blood. The source of these receptors is a man in his late teens or twenties in good health.

This clonotype was found a few times. V is TRBV6-5 and J is TRBJ2-1; the match to TRBD1 covers 10 bases. This CDR3 comprises 15 residues. Germline-derived CDR1 and CDR2 are MNHEY and SVGAGI. With V trimmed by 0 bases and J by 10 bases, 6 bases remained unmatched. The CDR3 loop reads CASSYSGQGGIEQFF. For the CDR3, the DNA is TGTGCCAGCAGTTACTCAGGACAGGGGGGGATCGAGCAGTTCTTC.

This clonotype was recorded a few times. The CDR3, as DNA: TGTGCCAGCAGTTATGGAGGGGCAACTAGTGTCGAGTTCTTC. Its translation: CASSYGGATSVEFF. V usage is TRBV6-5 and J usage is TRBJ2-1, with TRBD2 as a possible D gene (6 bases). V was trimmed by 3 bases and J by 14 bases, leaving 20 bases between them. The CDR3 spans 14 residues. In germline, CDR1 is MNHEY, CDR2 SVGAGI.

The genes are TRBV11-1 and TRBJ1-1, with 8 bases fitting TRBD1. V trimming: 6 bases; J trimming: 5 bases; junction bases outside the gene matches: 8. This CDR3 spans 14 amino acids. The germline gives CDR1 SGHAT, CDR2 FQDESV (reference sequence). CDR3 protein: CASSLDRAETEAFF. For the CDR3, the DNA is TGTGCCAGCAGTTTGGACAGGGCAGAGACTGAAGCTTTCTTT.

This sequence joins TRBV7-9 and TRBJ2-1; 7 bases line up with TRBD2. This CDR3 comprises 16 residues. The germline V gene encodes CDR1 SEHNR and CDR2 FQNEAQ (reference sequence). The V gene end was trimmed by 5 bases and the J gene end by 2 bases; junction bases not matched to a gene: 9. The CDR3 loop reads CASSTGAGITYNEQFF. The DNA for the CDR3 is TGTGCCAGCAGCACCGGAGCGGGAATCACCTACAATGAGCAGTTCTTC.